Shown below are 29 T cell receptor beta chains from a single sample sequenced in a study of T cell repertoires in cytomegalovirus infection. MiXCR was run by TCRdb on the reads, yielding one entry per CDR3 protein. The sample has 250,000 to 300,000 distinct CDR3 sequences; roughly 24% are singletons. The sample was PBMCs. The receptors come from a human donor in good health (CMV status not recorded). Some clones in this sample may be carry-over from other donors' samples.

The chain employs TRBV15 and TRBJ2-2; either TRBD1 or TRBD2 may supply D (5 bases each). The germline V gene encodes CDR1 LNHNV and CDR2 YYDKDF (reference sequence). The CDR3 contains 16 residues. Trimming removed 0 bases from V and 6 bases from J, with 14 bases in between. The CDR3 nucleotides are TGTGCCACCAGCAGAGACTCAGGGACGCCTCCCGGGGAGCTGTTTTTT. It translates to CATSRDSGTPPGELFF.

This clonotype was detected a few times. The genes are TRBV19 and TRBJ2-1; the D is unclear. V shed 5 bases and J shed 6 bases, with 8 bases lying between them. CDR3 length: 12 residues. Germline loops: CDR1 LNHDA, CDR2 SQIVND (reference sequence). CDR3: CASSQLSNEQFF. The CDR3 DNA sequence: TGTGCCAGTAGTCAGCTGAGCAATGAGCAGTTCTTC.

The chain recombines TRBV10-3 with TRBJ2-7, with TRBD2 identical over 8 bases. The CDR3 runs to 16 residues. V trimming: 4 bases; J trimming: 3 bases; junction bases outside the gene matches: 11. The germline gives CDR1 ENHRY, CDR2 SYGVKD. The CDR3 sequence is CAISVTAKSGSYEQYF. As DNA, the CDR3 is TGTGCCATCAGTGTGACCGCGAAGAGCGGGAGCTACGAGCAGTACTTC.

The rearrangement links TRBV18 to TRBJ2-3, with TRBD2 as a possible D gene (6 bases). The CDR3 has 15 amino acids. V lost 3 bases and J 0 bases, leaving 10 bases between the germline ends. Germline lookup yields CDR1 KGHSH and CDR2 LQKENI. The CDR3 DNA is TGTGCCAGCTCACCGCCCGGGGGAAGCACAGATACGCAGTATTTT. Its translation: CASSPPGGSTDTQYF.

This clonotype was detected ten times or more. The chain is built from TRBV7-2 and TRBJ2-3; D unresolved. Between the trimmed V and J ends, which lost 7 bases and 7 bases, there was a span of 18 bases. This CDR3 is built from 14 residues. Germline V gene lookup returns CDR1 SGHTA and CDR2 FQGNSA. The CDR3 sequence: CASTRGGALYTQYF. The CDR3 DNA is TGTGCCAGCACCCGAGGCGGTGCATTATATACGCAGTATTTT.

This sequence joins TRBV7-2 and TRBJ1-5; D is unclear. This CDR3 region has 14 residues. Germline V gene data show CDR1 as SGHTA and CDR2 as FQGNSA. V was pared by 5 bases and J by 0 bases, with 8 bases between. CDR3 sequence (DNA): TGTGCCAGCAGCCTAATTTATAGCAATCAGCCCCAGCATTTT. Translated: CASSLIYSNQPQHF.

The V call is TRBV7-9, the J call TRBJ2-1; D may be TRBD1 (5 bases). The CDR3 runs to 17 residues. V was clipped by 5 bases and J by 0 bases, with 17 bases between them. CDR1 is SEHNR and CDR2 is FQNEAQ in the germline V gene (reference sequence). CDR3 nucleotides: TGTGCCAGCAGCCTGGAACTTGACAGACTCTCCTACAATGAGCAGTTCTTC. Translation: CASSLELDRLSYNEQFF. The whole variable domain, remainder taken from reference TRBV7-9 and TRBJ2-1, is DTGVSQNPRHKITKRGQNVTFRCDPISEHNRLYWYRQTLGQGPEFLTYFQNEAQLEKSRLLSDRFSAERPKGSFSTLEIQRTEQGDSAMYLCASSLELDRLSYNEQFFGPGTRLTVL.

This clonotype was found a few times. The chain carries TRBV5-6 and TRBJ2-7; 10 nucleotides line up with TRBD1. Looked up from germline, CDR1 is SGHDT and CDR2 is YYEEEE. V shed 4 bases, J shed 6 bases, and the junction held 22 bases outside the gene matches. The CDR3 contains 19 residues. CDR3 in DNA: TGTGCCAGCAGCGAAACCGGGACAGGGGCATCAATAACCCCCCTCGAGCAGTACTTC. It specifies CASSETGTGASITPLEQYF.

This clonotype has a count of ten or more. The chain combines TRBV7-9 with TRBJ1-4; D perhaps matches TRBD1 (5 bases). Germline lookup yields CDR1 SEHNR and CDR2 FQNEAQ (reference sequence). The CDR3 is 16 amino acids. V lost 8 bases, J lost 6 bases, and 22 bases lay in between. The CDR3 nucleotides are TGTGCCAGCGCAACGGTCCAGGCGGGGACGGATGAAAAACTGTTTTTT. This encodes CASATVQAGTDEKLFF.

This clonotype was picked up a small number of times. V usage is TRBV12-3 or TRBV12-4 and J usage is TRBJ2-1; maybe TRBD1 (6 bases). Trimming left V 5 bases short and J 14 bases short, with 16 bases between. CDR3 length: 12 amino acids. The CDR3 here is CASSLNDRSEFF. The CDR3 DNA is TGTGCCAGCAGTCTAAACGACAGGTCCGAGTTCTTC.

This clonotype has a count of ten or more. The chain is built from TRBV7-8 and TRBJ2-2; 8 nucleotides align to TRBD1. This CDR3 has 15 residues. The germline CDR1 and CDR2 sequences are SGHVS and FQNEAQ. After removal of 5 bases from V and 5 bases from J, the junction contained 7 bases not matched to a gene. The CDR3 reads CASSRRTGKTGELFF. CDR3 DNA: TGTGCCAGCAGCCGTCGGACAGGGAAAACCGGGGAGCTGTTTTTT.

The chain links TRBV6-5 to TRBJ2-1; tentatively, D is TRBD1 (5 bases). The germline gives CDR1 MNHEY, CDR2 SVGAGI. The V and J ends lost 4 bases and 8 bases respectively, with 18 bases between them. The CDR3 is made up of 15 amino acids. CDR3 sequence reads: CASSSPGRLGDEQFF. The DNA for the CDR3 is TGTGCCAGCAGTTCGCCCGGACGTCTAGGGGATGAGCAGTTCTTC.

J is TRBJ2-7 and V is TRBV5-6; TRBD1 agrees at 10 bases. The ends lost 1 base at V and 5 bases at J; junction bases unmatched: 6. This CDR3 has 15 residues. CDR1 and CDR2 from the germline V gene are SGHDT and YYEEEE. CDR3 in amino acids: CASSLSGTGAHEQYF. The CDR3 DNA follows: TGTGCCAGCAGCTTGAGCGGGACAGGGGCCCACGAGCAGTACTTC.

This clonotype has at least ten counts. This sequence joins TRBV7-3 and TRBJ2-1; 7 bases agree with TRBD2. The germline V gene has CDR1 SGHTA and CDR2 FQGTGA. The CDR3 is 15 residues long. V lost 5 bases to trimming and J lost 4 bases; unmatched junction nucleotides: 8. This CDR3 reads CASSAYGGNYNEQFF. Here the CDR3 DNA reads TGTGCCAGCAGCGCCTACGGGGGGAATTACAATGAGCAGTTCTTC.

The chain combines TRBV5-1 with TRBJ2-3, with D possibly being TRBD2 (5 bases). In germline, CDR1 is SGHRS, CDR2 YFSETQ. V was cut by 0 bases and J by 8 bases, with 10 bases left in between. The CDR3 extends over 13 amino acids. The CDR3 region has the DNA TGCGCCAGCAGCTTGGAGGCAGGAGGTACGCAGTATTTT. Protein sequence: CASSLEAGGTQYF.

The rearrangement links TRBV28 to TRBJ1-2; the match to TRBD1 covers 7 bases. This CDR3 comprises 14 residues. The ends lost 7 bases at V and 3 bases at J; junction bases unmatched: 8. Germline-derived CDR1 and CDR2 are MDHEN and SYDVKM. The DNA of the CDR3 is TGTGCCAGCACCTCCACAGGGGCCGACTATGGCTACACCTTC. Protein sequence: CASTSTGADYGYTF.

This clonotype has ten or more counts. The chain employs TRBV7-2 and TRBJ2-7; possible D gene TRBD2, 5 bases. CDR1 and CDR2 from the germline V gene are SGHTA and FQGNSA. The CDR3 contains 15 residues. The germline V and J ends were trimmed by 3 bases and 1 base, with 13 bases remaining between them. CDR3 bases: TGTGCCAGCAGCTTCGGTGGACTGGGATCCTACGAGCAGTACTTC. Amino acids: CASSFGGLGSYEQYF.

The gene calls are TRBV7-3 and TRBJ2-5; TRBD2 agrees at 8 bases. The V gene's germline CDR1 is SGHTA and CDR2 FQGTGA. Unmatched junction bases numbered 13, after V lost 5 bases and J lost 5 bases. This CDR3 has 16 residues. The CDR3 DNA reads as TGTGCCAGCAGCGGCCGTTTAGGGACTAGTTCGGAGACCCAGTACTTC. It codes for CASSGRLGTSSETQYF.

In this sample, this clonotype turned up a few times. The CDR3 sequence: CASSLGGRGSYNEQFF. The CDR3, as DNA: TGTGCCAGCAGTTTAGGTGGGAGAGGCTCCTACAATGAGCAGTTCTTC. The chain employs TRBV12-3 or TRBV12-4 and TRBJ2-1, with D possibly matching TRBD2 (5 bases). There are 16 residues in the CDR3. V dropped 1 base and J dropped 0 bases, with 10 bases sitting between them.

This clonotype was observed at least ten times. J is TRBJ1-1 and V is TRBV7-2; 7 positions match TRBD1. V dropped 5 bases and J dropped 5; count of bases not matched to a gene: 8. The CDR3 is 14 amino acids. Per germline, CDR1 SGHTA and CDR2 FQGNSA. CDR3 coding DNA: TGTGCCAGCAGCGCCCGACAGGGAAGGACTGAAGCTTTCTTT. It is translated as CASSARQGRTEAFF.

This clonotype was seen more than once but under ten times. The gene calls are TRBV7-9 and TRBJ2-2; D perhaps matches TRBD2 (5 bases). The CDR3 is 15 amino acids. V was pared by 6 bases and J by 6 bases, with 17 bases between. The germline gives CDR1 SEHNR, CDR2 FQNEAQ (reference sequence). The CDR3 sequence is CASRRETGGPGELFF. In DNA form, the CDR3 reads TGTGCCAGCAGACGAGAAACCGGAGGCCCCGGGGAGCTGTTTTTT.

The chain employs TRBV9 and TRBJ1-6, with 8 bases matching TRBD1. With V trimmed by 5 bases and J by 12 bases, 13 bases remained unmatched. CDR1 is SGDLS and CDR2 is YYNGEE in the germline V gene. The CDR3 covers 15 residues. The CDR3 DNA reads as TGTGCCAGCAGGGTTGGGACAGGCCCGGAGCGACCCCTCCACTTT. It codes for CASRVGTGPERPLHF.

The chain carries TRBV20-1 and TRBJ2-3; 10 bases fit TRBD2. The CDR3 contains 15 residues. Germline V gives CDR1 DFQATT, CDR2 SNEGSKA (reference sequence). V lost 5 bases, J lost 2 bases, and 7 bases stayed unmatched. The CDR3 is CSASSLAGVTDTQYF. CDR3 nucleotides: TGCAGTGCTTCCTCCCTAGCGGGGGTCACAGATACGCAGTATTTT.

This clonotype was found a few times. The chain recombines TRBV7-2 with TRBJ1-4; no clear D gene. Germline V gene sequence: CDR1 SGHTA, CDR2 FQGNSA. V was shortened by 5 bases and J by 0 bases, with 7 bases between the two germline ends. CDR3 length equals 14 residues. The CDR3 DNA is TGTGCCAGCAGCCCCGATTCAACTAATGAAAAACTGTTTTTT. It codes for CASSPDSTNEKLFF.

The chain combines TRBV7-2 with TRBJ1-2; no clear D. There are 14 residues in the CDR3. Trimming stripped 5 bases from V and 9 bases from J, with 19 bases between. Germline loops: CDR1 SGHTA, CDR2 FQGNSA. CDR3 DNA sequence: TGTGCCAGCAGCGCAAGGTTATCTCAGATGAGCTACACCTTC. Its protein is CASSARLSQMSYTF. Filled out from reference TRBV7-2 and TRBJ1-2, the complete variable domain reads GAGVSQSPSNKVTEKGKDVELRCDPISGHTALYWYRQSLGQGLEFLIYFQGNSAPDKSGLPSDRFSAERTGGSVSTLTIQRTQQEDSAVYLCASSARLSQMSYTFGSGTRLTVV.

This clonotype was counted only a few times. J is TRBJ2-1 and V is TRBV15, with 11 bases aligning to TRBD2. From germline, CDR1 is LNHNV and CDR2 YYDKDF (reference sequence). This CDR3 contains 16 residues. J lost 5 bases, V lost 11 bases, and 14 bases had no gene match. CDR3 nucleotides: TGTGCCTCGACAAACCCGGGACTAGCGGACCACAATGAGCAGTTCTTC. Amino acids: CASTNPGLADHNEQFF.

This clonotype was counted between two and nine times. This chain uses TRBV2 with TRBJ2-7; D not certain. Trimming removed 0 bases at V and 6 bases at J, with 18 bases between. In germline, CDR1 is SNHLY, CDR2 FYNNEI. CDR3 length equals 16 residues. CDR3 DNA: TGTGCCAGCAGTGAAGCCCTCAGGCCACCTTTGGGCGAGCAGTACTTC. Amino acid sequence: CASSEALRPPLGEQYF. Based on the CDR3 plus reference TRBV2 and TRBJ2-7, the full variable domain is EPEVTQTPSHQVTQMGQEVILRCVPISNHLYFYWYRQILGQKVEFLVSFYNNEISEKSEIFDDQFSVERPDGSNFTLKIRSTKLEDSAMYFCASSEALRPPLGEQYFGPGTRLTVT.

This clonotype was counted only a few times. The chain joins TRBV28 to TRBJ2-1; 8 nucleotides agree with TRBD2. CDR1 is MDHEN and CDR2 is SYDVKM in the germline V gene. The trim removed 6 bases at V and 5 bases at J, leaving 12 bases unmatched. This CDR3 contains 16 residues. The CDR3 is CASSLFVAGKDNEQFF. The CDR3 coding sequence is TGTGCCAGCAGCCTTTTTGTAGCGGGGAAAGACAATGAGCAGTTCTTC.

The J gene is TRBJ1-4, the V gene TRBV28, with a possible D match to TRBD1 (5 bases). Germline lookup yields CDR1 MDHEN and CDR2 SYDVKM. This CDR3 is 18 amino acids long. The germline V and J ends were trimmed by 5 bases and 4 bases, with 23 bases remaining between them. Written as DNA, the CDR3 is TGTGCCAGCAGTCAACCTCGACCGCCAGGGTTGTTTAATGAAAAACTGTTTTTT. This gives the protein CASSQPRPPGLFNEKLFF.